The 5 T cell receptor beta chains below were found in one sample sequenced in a study of T-cell reconstitution after alpha-beta-depleted transplantation in children. A TCRbeta library incorporating unique molecular identifiers was prepared. TCRdb called the PCR reads again in MiXCR, with one record for every CDR3 protein. The sample has about 200,000 distinct CDR3 sequences; 5.5% to 7% are singletons. The specimen was PBMCs, collected before TCRalphabeta/CD19-depleted stem cell transplant. The receptors come from a boy aged 2 to 10 with acute lymphoblastic leukemia, due to receive a stem cell transplant.

This clonotype was seen ten or more times. The V and J genes are TRBV27 and TRBJ1-6, with 10 bases matching TRBD1. V dropped 6 bases and J dropped 9; count of bases not matched to a gene: 8. From germline, CDR1 is MNHEY and CDR2 SMNVEV (reference sequence). The CDR3 is 15 residues long. CDR3 loop: CASSSPGQGISPLHF. The DNA of the CDR3 is TGTGCCAGCAGCTCACCGGGACAGGGGATTTCACCCCTCCACTTT.

This clonotype was found a few times. A junction end diverges from the germline sequence, so it may reflect a read error. This chain uses TRBV7-7 with TRBJ2-5, with D maybe TRBD1 (6 bases). The CDR3 extends over 15 amino acids. Germline CDR1 reads SSHAT; CDR2 reads FNYEAQ (reference sequence). The CDR3 coding sequence is TGTGCTAGCAGCTTAGTAGGGGAGACAGGCGAGACCCAGTACTTC. As protein: CASSLVGETGETQYF.

This chain uses TRBV2 with TRBJ2-1, with 9 bases aligning to TRBD1. This CDR3 has 13 amino acids. V shed 8 bases, J shed 6 bases, and the junction held 5 bases outside the gene matches. The germline gives CDR1 SNHLY, CDR2 FYNNEI. CDR3 in amino acids: CASVPGQGNEQFF. DNA for the CDR3: TGTGCCAGCGTACCGGGACAGGGCAATGAGCAGTTCTTC.

This clonotype was seen repeatedly, ten times or more. In DNA, the CDR3 is TGTGCCAGCAGCGTACAGGGGGACGATCAGCCCCAGCATTTT. It is translated as CASSVQGDDQPQHF. The chain joins TRBV9 to TRBJ1-5, with 7 nucleotides matching TRBD1. The V gene end was trimmed by 1 base and the J gene end by 5 bases; junction bases not matched to a gene: 3. CDR3 length equals 14 residues. Germline V gives CDR1 SGDLS, CDR2 YYNGEE.

This clonotype was seen at least ten times. This chain uses TRBV29-1 with TRBJ2-1; the D gene is possibly TRBD2 (7 bases). This CDR3 comprises 14 residues. V was shortened by 5 bases and J by 4 bases, with 15 bases between the two germline ends. The germline CDR1 and CDR2 sequences are SQVTM and ANQGSEA. In DNA, the CDR3 is TGCAGCGTTTCAAGCGGGACAACTTACAATGAGCAGTTCTTC. Amino acid sequence: CSVSSGTTYNEQFF.